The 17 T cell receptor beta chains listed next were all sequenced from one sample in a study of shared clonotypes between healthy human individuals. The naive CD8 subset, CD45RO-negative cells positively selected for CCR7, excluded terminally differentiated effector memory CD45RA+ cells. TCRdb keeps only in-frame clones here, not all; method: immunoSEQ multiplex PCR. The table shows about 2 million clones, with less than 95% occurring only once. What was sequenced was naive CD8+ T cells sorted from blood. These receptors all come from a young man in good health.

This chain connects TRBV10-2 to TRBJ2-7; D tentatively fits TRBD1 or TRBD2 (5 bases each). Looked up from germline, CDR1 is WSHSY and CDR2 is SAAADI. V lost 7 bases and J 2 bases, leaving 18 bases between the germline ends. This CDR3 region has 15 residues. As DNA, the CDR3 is TGCGCCAGCAAGACCGTCATGGGGGACCCCTACGAGCAGTACTTC. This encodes CASKTVMGDPYEQYF.

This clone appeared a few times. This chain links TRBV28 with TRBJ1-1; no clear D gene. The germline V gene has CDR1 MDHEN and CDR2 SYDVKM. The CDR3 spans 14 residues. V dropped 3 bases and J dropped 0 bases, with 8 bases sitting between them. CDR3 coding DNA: TGTGCCAGCAGTTTTATAGGGTTGAACACTGAAGCTTTCTTT. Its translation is CASSFIGLNTEAFF. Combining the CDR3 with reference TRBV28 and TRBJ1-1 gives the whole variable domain DVKVTQSSRYLVKRTGEKVFLECVQDMDHENMFWYRQDPGLGLRLIYFSYDVKMKEKGDIPEGYSVSREKKERFSLILESASTNQTSMYLCASSFIGLNTEAFFGQGTRLTVV.

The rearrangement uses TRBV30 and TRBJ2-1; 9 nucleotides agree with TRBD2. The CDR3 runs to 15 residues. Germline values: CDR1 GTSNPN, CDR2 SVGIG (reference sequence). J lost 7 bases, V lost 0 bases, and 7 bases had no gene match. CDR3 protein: CAWSVVLSGGNEQFF. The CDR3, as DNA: TGTGCCTGGAGTGTAGTGTTGAGCGGGGGGAATGAGCAGTTCTTC.

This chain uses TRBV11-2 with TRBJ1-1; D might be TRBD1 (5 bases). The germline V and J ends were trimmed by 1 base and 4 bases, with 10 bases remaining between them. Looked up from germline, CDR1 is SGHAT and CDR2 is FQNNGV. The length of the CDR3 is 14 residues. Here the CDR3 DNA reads TGTGCCAGCAGCTTAGGGGGCTGGGGCACTGAAGCTTTCTTT. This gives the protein CASSLGGWGTEAFF.

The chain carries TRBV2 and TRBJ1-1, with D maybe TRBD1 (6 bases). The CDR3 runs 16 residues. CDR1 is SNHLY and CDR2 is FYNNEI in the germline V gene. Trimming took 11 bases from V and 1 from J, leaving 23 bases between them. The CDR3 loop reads CAGTLGGEGRNTEAFF. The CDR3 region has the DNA TGTGCCGGTACCTTGGGGGGCGAGGGGAGGAACACTGAAGCTTTCTTT.

The CDR3 spells CASSRETQYF. In nucleotides, the CDR3 is TGTGCCAGCTCTAGAGAGACCCAGTACTTC. This chain uses TRBV7-9 with TRBJ2-5; the D is unclear. V dropped 8 bases and J dropped 4 bases, with 5 bases sitting between them. Germline V CDR1 and CDR2: SEHNR, FQNEAQ (reference sequence). The CDR3 runs 10 residues. The full variable domain, completed using reference TRBV7-9 and TRBJ2-5, is DTGVSQNPRHKITKRGQNVTFRCDPISEHNRLYWYRQTLGQGPEFLTYFQNEAQLEKSRLLSDRFSAERPKGSFSTLEIQRTEQGDSAMYLCASSRETQYFGPGTRLLVL.

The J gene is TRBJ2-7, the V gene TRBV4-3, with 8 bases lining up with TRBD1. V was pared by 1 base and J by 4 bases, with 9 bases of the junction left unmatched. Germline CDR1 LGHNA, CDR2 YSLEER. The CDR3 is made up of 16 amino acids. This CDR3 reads CASSQGGAGGPYEQYF. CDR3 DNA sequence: TGCGCCAGCAGCCAAGGCGGGGCAGGGGGCCCATACGAGCAGTACTTC.

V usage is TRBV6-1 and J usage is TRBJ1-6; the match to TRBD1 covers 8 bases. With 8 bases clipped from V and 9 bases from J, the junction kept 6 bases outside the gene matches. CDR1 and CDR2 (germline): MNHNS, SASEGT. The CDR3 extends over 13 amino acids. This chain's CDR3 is CASWTGSSSPLHF. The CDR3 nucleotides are TGTGCCAGCTGGACAGGGTCTAGTTCACCCCTCCACTTT.

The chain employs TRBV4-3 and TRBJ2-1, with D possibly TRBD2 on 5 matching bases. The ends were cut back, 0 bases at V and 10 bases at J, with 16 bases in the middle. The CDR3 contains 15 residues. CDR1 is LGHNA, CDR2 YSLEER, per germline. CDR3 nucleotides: TGCGCCAGCAGCCAAGATACGGGGATCTCAGAGGAGCAGTTCTTC. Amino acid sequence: CASSQDTGISEEQFF.

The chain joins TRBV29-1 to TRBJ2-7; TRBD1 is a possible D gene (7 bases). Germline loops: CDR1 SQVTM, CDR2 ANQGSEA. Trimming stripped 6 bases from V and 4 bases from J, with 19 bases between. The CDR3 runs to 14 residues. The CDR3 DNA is TGCAGCGTCGATGGCGGGGACAGAAATTACGAGCAGTACTTC. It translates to CSVDGGDRNYEQYF.

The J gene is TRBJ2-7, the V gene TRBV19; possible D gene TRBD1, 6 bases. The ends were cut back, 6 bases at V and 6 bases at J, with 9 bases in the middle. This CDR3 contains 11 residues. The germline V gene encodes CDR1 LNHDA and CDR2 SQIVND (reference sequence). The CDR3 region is CASRGGLEQYF. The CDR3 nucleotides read TGTGCCAGTAGAGGGGGTCTCGAGCAGTACTTC.

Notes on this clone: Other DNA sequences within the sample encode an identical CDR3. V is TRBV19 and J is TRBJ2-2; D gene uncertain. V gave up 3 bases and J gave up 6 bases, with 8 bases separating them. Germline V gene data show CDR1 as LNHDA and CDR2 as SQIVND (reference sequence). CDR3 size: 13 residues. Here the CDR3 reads CASSIVGPGELFF. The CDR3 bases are TGTGCCAGTAGTATCGTAGGCCCCGGGGAGCTGTTTTTT.

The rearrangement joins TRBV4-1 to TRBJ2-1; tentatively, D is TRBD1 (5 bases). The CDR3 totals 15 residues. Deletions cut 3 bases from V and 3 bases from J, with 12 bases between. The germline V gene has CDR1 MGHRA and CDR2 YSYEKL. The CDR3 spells CASSHSDTLYNEQFF. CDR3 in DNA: TGCGCCAGCAGCCACTCGGACACCCTCTACAATGAGCAGTTCTTC.

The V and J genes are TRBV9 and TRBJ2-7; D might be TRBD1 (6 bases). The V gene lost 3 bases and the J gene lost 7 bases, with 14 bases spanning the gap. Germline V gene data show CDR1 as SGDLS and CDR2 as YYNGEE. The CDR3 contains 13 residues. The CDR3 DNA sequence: TGTGCCAGCAGCGGCCGACAGGCGGGTGAGCAGTACTTC. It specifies CASSGRQAGEQYF.

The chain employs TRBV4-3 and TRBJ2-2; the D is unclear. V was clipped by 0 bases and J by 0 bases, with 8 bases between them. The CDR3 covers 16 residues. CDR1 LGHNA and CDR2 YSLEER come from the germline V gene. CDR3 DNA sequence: TGCGCCAGCAGCCAAGATTGGGAAGCGAACACCGGGGAGCTGTTTTTT. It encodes CASSQDWEANTGELFF.

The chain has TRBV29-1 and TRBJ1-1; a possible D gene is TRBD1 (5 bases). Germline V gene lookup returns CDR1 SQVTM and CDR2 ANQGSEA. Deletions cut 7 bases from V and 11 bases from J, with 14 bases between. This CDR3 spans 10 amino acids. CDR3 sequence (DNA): TGCAGCGATTCGGAGCGGGGGGCTTTCTTT. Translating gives CSDSERGAFF.

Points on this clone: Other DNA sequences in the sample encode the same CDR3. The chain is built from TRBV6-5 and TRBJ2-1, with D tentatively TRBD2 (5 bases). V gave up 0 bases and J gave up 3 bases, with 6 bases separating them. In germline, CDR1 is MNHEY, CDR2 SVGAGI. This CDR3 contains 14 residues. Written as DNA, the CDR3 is TGTGCCAGCAGTTACTCTGAGGGCTACAATGAGCAGTTCTTC. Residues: CASSYSEGYNEQFF.